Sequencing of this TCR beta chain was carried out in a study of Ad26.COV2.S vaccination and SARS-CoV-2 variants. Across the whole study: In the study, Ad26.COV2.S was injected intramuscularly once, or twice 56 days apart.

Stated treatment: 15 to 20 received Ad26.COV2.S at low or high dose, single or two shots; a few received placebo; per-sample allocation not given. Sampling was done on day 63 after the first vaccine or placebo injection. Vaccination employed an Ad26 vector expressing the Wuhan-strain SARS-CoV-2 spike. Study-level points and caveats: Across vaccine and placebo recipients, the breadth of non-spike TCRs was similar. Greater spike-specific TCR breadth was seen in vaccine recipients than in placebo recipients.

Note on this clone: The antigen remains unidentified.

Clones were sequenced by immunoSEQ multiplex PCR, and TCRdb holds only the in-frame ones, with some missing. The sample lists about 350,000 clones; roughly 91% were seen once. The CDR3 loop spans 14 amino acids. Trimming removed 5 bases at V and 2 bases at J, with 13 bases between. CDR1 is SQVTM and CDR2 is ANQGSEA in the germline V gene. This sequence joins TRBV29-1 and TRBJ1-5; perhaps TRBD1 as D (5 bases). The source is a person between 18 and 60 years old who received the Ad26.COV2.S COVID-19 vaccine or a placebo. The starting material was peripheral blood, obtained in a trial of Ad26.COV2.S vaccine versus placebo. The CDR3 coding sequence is TGCAGCGTTTTGGAGGGACGGGGCAATCAGCCCCAGCATTTT. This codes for CSVLEGRGNQPQHF.